These 9 T cell receptor beta chains came from one sample sequenced in a study of CD8 T cells in Susac syndrome. cDNA came from approximately 0.5 to 1 ug RNA primed by random hexamers. MiXCR was run by TCRdb on the immunoSEQ multiplex PCR reads, yielding one entry per CDR3 protein. This table holds approximately 220,000 distinct CDR3 sequences, roughly nine tenths found once. The specimen sequenced was CD8+ T cells from PBMCs. Receptors originate from a human donor with multiple sclerosis.

The V and J genes are TRBV4-3 and TRBJ1-2, with 9 bases identical to TRBD1. This CDR3 is built from 16 residues. V shed 0 bases, J shed 7 bases, and the junction held 9 bases outside the gene matches. CDR1 and CDR2 (germline): LGHNA, YSLEER. The CDR3 nucleotides are TGCGCCAGCAGCCAAGATCGCGGGGACAGGGCGTTTGGCTACACCTTC. Its protein product is CASSQDRGDRAFGYTF.

V usage is TRBV6-5 and J usage is TRBJ2-5, with TRBD2 matching over 7 bases. Germline CDR1 is MNHEY and CDR2 is SVGAGI. Trimming removed 5 bases from V and 5 bases from J; junction bases left unmatched: 8. CDR3 length: 14 amino acids. The CDR3 loop reads CASSLAGLSETQYF. In DNA, the CDR3 is TGTGCCAGCAGTCTTGCGGGACTATCGGAGACCCAGTACTTC.

This clonotype was counted a few times. The CDR3 is CASSLGRATEAFF. The CDR3 nucleotides read TGTGCCAGCAGTTTAGGCAGGGCCACTGAAGCTTTCTTT. The rearrangement links TRBV12-3 or TRBV12-4 to TRBJ1-1; tentatively, D is TRBD1 (5 bases). Trimming removed 1 base from V and 4 bases from J, with 7 bases in between. The CDR3 has 13 residues.

This chain joins TRBV29-1 and TRBJ2-1; either TRBD1 or TRBD2 may supply D (7 bases each). This CDR3 has 14 residues. Germline V lookup: CDR1 SQVTM, CDR2 ANQGSEA. The V gene lost 4 bases and the J gene lost 7 bases, with 17 bases spanning the gap. CDR3 DNA sequence: TGCAGCGTTGTCGGGAGACAGGGAGGGAATGAGCAGTTCTTC. It encodes CSVVGRQGGNEQFF.

The chain uses TRBV18 and TRBJ2-1; the match to TRBD2 covers 8 bases. The CDR3 has 16 amino acids. V lost 0 bases to trimming and J lost 7 bases; unmatched junction nucleotides: 8. CDR1 is KGHSH, CDR2 LQKENI, per germline. This CDR3 reads CASSPPIGGALNEQFF. DNA for the CDR3: TGTGCCAGCTCACCACCGATCGGGGGGGCCTTAAATGAGCAGTTCTTC.

The chain couples TRBV29-1 to TRBJ2-1, with 7 bases matching TRBD2. Germline V gene sequence: CDR1 SQVTM, CDR2 ANQGSEA. V was pared by 5 bases and J by 7 bases, with 2 bases of the junction left unmatched. The CDR3 runs 11 residues. CDR3 sequence reads: CSVRAGNEQFF. In DNA, the CDR3 is TGCAGCGTTCGAGCGGGGAATGAGCAGTTCTTC.

J is TRBJ2-7 and V is TRBV25-1; no clear D gene. The V end was cut by 7 bases, the J end by 6 bases, with 22 bases between. The CDR3 covers 15 residues. The germline V gene encodes CDR1 MGHDK and CDR2 SYGVNS. The CDR3 sequence: CASTLVSRAAFEQYF. CDR3 nucleotides: TGTGCCAGCACCCTAGTCTCTCGGGCGGCATTCGAGCAGTACTTC.

The rearrangement joins TRBV7-9 to TRBJ1-1; D may be TRBD1 (6 bases). The CDR3 is 12 amino acids. CDR1 and CDR2 (germline): SEHNR, FQNEAQ (reference sequence). V dropped 3 bases and J dropped 8 bases, with 10 bases sitting between them. The chain's CDR3 is CASSFWGQEAFF. DNA of the CDR3: TGTGCCAGCAGCTTCTGGGGGCAGGAAGCTTTCTTT. The entire variable domain, with the rest obtained from reference TRBV7-9 and TRBJ1-1, is as follows: DTGVSQNPRHKITKRGQNVTFRCDPISEHNRLYWYRQTLGQGPEFLTYFQNEAQLEKSRLLSDRFSAERPKGSFSTLEIQRTEQGDSAMYLCASSFWGQEAFFGQGTRLTVV.

A few counts support this clonotype. This sequence joins TRBV7-8 and TRBJ2-5; TRBD2 matches at 9 bases. This CDR3 has 15 amino acids. V was pared by 5 bases and J by 4 bases, with 8 bases of the junction left unmatched. In germline, CDR1 is SGHVS, CDR2 FQNEAQ. In nucleotides, the CDR3 is TGTGCCAGCAGCCGGGTAGCGGGGGAGTTAGAGACCCAGTACTTC. It yields the protein CASSRVAGELETQYF.